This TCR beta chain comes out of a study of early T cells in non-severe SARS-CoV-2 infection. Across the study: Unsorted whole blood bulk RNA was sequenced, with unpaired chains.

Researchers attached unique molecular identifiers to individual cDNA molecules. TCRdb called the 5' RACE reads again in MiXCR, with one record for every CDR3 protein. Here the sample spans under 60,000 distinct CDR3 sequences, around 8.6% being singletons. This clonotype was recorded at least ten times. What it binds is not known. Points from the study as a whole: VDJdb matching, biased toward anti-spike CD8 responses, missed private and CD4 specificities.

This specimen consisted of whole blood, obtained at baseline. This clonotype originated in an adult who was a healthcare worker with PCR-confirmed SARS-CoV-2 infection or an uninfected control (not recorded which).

CDR3 amino acids: CASSSYLPSSRNEQFF. CDR3 sequence (DNA): TGTGCCAGCAGCTCTTACCTTCCTAGCAGCCGCAATGAGCAGTTCTTC. J is TRBJ2-1 and V is TRBV5-6, with a possible D match to TRBD2 (5 bases). Trimming pared 3 bases from V and 6 bases from J, leaving 19 bases between. Germline CDR1 is SGHDT and CDR2 is YYEEEE. The CDR3 loop spans 16 amino acids.